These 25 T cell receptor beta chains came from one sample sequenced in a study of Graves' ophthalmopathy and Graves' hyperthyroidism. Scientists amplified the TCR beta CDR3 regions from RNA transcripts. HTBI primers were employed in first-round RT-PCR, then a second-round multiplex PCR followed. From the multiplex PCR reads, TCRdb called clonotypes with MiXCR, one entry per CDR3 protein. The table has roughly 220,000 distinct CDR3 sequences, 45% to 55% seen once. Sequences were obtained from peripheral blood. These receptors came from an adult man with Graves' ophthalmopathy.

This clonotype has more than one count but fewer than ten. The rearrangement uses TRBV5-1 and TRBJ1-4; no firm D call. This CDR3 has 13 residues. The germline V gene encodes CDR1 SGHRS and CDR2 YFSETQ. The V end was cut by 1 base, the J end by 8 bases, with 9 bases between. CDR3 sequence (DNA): TGCGCCAGCAGCTTGTATGTGGGGGAAAAACTGTTTTTT. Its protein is CASSLYVGEKLFF.

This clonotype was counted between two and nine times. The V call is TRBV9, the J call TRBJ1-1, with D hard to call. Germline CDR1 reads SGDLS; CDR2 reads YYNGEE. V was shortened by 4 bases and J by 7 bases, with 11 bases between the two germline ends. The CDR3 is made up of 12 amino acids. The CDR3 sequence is CASSLPSSEAFF. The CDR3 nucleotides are TGTGCCAGCAGCTTACCGTCGAGTGAAGCTTTCTTT.

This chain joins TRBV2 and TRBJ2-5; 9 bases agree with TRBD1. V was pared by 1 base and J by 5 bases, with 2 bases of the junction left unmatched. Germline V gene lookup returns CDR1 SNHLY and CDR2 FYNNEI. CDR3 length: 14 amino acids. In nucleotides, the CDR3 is TGTGCCAGCAGTGAAGGGACAGGGGCGGAGACCCAGTACTTC. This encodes CASSEGTGAETQYF. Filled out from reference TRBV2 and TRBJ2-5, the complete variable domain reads EPEVTQTPSHQVTQMGQEVILRCVPISNHLYFYWYRQILGQKVEFLVSFYNNEISEKSEIFDDQFSVERPDGSNFTLKIRSTKLEDSAMYFCASSEGTGAETQYFGPGTRLLVL.

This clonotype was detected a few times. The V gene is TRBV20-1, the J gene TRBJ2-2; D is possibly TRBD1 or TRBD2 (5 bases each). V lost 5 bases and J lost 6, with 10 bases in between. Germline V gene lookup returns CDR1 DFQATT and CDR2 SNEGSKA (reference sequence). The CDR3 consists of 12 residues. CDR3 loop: CSAPLGAGELFF. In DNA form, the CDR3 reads TGCAGTGCTCCCCTGGGGGCCGGGGAGCTGTTTTTT.

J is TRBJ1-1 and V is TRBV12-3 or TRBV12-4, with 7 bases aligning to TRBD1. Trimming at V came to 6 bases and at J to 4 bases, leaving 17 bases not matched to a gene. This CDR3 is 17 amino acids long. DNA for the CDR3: TGTGCCAGCAGCCCGGTAGGGGGCCATCACTTAACCACTGAAGCTTTCTTT. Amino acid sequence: CASSPVGGHHLTTEAFF.

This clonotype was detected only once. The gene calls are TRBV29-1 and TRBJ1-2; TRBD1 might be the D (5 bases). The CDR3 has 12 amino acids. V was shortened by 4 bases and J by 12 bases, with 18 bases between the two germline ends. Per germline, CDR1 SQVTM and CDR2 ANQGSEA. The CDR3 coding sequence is TGCAGCGTTGGAGAGGGGTTCTCTGGAAACACCTTC. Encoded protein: CSVGEGFSGNTF.

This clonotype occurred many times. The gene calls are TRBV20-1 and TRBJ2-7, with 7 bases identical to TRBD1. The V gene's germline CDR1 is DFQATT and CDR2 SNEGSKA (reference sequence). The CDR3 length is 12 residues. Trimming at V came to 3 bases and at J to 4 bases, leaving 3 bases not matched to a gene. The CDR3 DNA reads TGCAGTGCTAGGAAACAGGGGTACGAGCAGTACTTC. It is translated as CSARKQGYEQYF.

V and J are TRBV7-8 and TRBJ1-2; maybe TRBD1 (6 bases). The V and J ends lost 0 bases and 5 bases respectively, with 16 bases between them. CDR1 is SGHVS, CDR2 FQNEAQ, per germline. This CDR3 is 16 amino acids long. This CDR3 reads CASSLARAGGSYGYTF. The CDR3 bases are TGTGCCAGCAGCTTAGCTCGAGCCGGGGGCAGTTATGGCTACACCTTC.

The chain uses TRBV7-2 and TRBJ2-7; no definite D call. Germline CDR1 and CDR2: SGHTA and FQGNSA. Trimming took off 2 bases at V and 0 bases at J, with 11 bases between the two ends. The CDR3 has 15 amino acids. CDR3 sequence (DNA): TGTGCCAGCAGCTTATTCAGGTGGAGCTCCTACGAGCAGTACTTC. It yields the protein CASSLFRWSSYEQYF.

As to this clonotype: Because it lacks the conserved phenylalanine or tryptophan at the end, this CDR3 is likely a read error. DNA of the CDR3: TGTGCCAGCAGTGAAGCGCAAACAGGGGGCGTAGATGGCTACACCTAC. Translated, it gives CASSEAQTGGVDGYTY. V and J are TRBV6-1 and TRBJ1-2; 9 bases are shared with TRBD1. The CDR3 is made up of 16 amino acids. Unmatched junction bases numbered 8, after V lost 0 bases and J lost 6 bases. Germline CDR1 MNHNS, CDR2 SASEGT.

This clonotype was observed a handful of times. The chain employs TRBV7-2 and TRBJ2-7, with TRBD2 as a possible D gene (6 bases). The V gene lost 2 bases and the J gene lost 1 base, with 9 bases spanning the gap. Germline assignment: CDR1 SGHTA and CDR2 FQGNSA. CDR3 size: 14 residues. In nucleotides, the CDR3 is TGTGCCAGCAGCTTATCGGGGGTATCCTACGAGCAGTACTTC. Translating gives CASSLSGVSYEQYF.

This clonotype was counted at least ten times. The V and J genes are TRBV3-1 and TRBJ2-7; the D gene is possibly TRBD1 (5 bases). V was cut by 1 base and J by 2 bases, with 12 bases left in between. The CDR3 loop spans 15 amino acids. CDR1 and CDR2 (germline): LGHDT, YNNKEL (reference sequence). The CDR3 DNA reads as TGTGCCAGCAGCCAAGTTTCAGGGTCGGCCTACGAGCAGTACTTC. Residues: CASSQVSGSAYEQYF.

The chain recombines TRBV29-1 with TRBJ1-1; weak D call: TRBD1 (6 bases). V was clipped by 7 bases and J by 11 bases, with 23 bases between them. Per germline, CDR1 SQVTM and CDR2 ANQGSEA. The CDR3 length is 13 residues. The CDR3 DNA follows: TGCAGCGATACCCTCGACAGGACCCTAAGGGCTTTCTTT. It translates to CSDTLDRTLRAFF. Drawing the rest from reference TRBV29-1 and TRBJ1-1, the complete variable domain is SAVISQKPSRDICQRGTSLTIQCQVDSQVTMMFWYRQQPGQSLTLIATANQGSEATYESGFVIDKFPISRPNLTFSTLTVSNMSPEDSSIYLCSDTLDRTLRAFFGQGTRLTVV.

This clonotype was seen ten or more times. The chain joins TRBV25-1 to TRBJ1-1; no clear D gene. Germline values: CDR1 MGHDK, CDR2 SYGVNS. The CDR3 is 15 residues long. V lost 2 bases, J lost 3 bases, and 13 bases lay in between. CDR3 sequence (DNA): TGTGCCAGCAGTGAAGGCTATACCAGGTACACTGAAGCTTTCTTT. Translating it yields CASSEGYTRYTEAFF. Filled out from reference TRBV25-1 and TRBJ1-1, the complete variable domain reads EADIYQTPRYLVIGTGKKITLECSQTMGHDKMYWYQQDPGMELHLIHYSYGVNSTEKGDLSSESTVSRIRTEHFPLTLESARPSHTSQYLCASSEGYTRYTEAFFGQGTRLTVV.

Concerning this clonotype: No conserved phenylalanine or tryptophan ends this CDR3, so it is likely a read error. The CDR3 sequence: CASSSTEPNEQYL. The CDR3 DNA reads as TGTGCCAGCAGCTCAACCGAGCCAAACGAGCAGTACCTC. This chain uses TRBV7-2 with TRBJ2-7; D uncertain. CDR3 length equals 13 residues. Germline assignment: CDR1 SGHTA and CDR2 FQGNSA. Between the trimmed V and J ends, which lost 4 bases and 5 bases, there was a span of 12 bases.

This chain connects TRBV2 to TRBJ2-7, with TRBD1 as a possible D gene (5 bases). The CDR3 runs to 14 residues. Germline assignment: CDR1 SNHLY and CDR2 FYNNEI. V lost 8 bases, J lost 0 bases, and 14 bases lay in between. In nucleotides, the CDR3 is TGTGCCAGCGGGGCAGGGCGCTCCTCCTACGAGCAGTACTTC. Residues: CASGAGRSSYEQYF.

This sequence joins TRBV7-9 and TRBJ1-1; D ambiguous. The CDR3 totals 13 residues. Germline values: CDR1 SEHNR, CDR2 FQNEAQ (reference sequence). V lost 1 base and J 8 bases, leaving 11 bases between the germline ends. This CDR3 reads CASSLGATTEAFF. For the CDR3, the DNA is TGTGCCAGCAGCTTAGGAGCGACGACCGAAGCTTTCTTT.

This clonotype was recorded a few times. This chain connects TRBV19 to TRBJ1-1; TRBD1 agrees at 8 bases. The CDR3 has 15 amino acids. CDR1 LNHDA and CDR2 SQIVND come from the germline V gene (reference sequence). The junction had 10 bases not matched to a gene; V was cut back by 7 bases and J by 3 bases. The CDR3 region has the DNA TGTGCCAGTACATACAGGGGGTCGAAGGACACTGAAGCTTTCTTT. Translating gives CASTYRGSKDTEAFF.

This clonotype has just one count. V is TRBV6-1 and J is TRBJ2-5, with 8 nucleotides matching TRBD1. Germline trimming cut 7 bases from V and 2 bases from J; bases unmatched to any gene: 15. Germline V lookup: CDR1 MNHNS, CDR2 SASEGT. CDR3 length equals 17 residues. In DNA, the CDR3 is TGTGCCAGCAACCATCGCGCCGGGACAGGCCTACAAGAGACCCAGTACTTC. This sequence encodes CASNHRAGTGLQETQYF.

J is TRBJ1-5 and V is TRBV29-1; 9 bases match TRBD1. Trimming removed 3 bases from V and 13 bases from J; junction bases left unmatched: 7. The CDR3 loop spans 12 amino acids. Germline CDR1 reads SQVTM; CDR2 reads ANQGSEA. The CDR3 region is CSVDGTGQAQHF. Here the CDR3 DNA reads TGCAGCGTTGATGGGACAGGGCAGGCGCAGCATTTT.

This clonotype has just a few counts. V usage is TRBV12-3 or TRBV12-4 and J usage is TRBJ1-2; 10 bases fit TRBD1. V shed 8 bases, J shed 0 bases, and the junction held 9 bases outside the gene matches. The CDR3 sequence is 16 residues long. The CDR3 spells CASGVGQGRTNYGYTF. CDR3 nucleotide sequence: TGTGCCAGCGGCGTGGGACAGGGGAGGACTAACTATGGCTACACCTTC.

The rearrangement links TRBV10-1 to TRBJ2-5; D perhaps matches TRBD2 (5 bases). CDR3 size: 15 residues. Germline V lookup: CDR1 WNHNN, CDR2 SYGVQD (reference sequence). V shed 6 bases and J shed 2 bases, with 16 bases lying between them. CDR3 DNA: TGCGCCAGCAGCACCGGACCAGCGGCTCAAGAGACCCAGTACTTC. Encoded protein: CASSTGPAAQETQYF.

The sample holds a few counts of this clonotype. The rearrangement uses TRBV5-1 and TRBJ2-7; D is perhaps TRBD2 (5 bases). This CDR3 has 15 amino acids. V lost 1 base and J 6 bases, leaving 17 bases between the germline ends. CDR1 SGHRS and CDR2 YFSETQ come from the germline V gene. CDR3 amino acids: CASSLTHGVFGEQYF. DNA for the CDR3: TGCGCCAGCAGCTTGACCCACGGGGTTTTTGGCGAGCAGTACTTC.

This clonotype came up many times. CDR3 sequence: CASGHNYGYTF. DNA for the CDR3: TGTGCCAGCGGTCACAACTATGGCTACACCTTC. The chain employs TRBV7-9 and TRBJ1-2; D call uncertain. The V end lost 8 bases, the J end lost 2 bases, and 6 bases lay between the germline ends. This CDR3 is built from 11 residues. Germline assignment: CDR1 SEHNR and CDR2 FQNEAQ (reference sequence).

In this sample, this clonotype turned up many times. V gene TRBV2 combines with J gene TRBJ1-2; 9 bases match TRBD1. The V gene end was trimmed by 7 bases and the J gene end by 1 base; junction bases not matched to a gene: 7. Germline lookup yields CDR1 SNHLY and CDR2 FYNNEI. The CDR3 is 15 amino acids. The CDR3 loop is CASKSTGGGNYGYTF. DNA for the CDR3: TGTGCCAGCAAGTCCACAGGGGGCGGTAACTATGGCTACACCTTC.